The sequence of this T cell receptor (beta chain) was determined in a study of cytomegalovirus exposure and HLA in healthy donors. Study summary: A later analysis reported the approximately 120 validation repertoires used the same platform as the roughly 700 first-cohort repertoires.

This clone was picked up a small number of times. The validation cohort, a group of around 130 subjects, included the donors and was separate from the roughly 600-subject first cohort. This CDR3 has 14 amino acids. Trimming left V 4 bases short and J 1 base short, with 13 bases between. Germline assignment: CDR1 GTSNPN and CDR2 SVGIG (reference sequence). Repertoires were generated with immunoSEQ multiplex PCR, while TCRdb's copy carries only in-frame clones and drops some. This sample has over 60,000 clones, with 85% to 95% found just once. The sequencing sample was made of PBMCs. This TCR came from a man younger than 35 in good health and CMV-seropositive. The chain combines TRBV30 with TRBJ1-1, with a tentative D call TRBD1 (6 bases). The CDR3, as DNA: TGTGCCTGGATGGACAGCCCGGGGAACACTGAAGCTTTCTTT. It is translated as CAWMDSPGNTEAFF. The complete variable domain, with remaining parts taken from reference TRBV30 and TRBJ1-1, reads SQTIHQWPATLVQPVGSPLSLECTVEGTSNPNLYWYRQAAGRGLQLLFYSVGIGQISSEVPQNLSASRPQDRQFILSSKKLLLSDSGFYLCAWMDSPGNTEAFFGQGTRLTVV.